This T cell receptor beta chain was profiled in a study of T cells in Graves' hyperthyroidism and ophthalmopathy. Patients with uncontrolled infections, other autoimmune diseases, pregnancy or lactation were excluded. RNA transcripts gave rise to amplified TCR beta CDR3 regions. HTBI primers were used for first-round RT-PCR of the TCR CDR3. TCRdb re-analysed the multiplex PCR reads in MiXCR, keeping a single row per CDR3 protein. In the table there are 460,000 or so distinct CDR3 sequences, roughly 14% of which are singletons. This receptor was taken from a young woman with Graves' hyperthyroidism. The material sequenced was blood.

Here the CDR3 reads CASSSGQGAGNTIYF. The CDR3 DNA is TGTGCCAGCAGTTCGGGACAGGGTGCTGGAAACACCATATATTTT. This chain connects TRBV12-3 or TRBV12-4 to TRBJ1-3; 9 nucleotides agree with TRBD1. V trimming: 4 bases; J trimming: 2 bases; junction bases outside the gene matches: 3. The CDR3 is 15 amino acids.